Listed here are 20 T cell receptor beta chains from one sample, sequenced in a study of blood T cell repertoires in COVID-19. The assay was immunoSEQ multiplex PCR, and TCRdb's table has in-frame clones only and misses some. The sample has approximately 150,000 clones; roughly 87% are singletons. The sample comprised peripheral blood. These TCRs come from a woman in her 50s with acute or convalescent COVID-19.

The V and J genes are TRBV7-7 and TRBJ1-1, with unresolved D. V dropped 2 bases and J dropped 1 base, with 5 bases sitting between them. Germline values: CDR1 SSHAT, CDR2 FNYEAQ (reference sequence). The CDR3 totals 13 residues. The CDR3 DNA reads TGTGCCAGCAGCTTATCAGAGAACACTGAAGCTTTCTTT. It specifies CASSLSENTEAFF.

The CDR3 protein is CASSLQGASTDTQYF. For the CDR3, the DNA is TGTGCCAGCAGTTTACAGGGGGCGAGCACAGATACGCAGTATTTT. The V gene is TRBV7-3, the J gene TRBJ2-3, with 9 bases that match TRBD1. The V gene end was trimmed by 6 bases and the J gene end by 0 bases; junction bases not matched to a gene: 4. CDR1 is SGHTA, CDR2 FQGTGA, per germline. The CDR3 spans 15 residues.

The V gene is TRBV3-1 (or the pseudogene TRBV3-2), the J gene TRBJ2-5; TRBD1 matches 8 bases. Trimming cost V 3 bases and J 4 bases; bases outside gene matches: 4. The CDR3 loop spans 14 amino acids. In germline, CDR1 is LGHDT, CDR2 YNNKEL (reference sequence). DNA for the CDR3: TGTGCCAGCAGCCAGCGGACAGGGAGAGAGACCCAGTACTTC. Translated, it gives CASSQRTGRETQYF.

The chain links TRBV23-1 to TRBJ2-3; D uncertain. TRBV23-1 has ORF status, its function being uncertain. Trimming pared 0 bases from V and 6 bases from J, leaving 13 bases between. There are 15 residues in the CDR3. The CDR3 spells CASSQSDRPEDTQYF. CDR3 sequence (DNA): TGCGCCAGCAGTCAATCGGATCGCCCGGAGGATACGCAGTATTTT.

This chain links TRBV2 with TRBJ2-3, with 9 bases fitting TRBD1. The CDR3 spans 15 residues. Germline CDR1 is SNHLY and CDR2 is FYNNEI. Trimming cost V 6 bases and J 0 bases; bases outside gene matches: 4. The CDR3 coding sequence is TGTGCCAGCAGGACCGGGACAGGGAGCACAGATACGCAGTATTTT. It translates to CASRTGTGSTDTQYF.

The chain recombines TRBV19 with TRBJ1-4, with 9 bases that match TRBD1. Germline V gene lookup returns CDR1 LNHDA and CDR2 SQIVND (reference sequence). The trim removed 6 bases at V and 5 bases at J, leaving 4 bases unmatched. This CDR3 contains 14 residues. The chain's CDR3 is CASSFGTGNEKLFF. CDR3 DNA sequence: TGTGCCAGTAGCTTCGGGACAGGGAATGAAAAACTGTTTTTT.

The chain joins TRBV24-1 to TRBJ2-1, with 9 nucleotides matching TRBD1. Germline V gene lookup returns CDR1 KGHDR and CDR2 SFDVKD. The CDR3 is 16 residues long. V was clipped by 4 bases and J by 3 bases; unmatched bases: 6. The CDR3 DNA follows: TGTGCCACCAGTGAGCTACAGGGGGCCAGCTACAATGAGCAGTTCTTC. It codes for CATSELQGASYNEQFF.

This clone appeared a single time. This chain uses TRBV18 with TRBJ1-1; D perhaps matches TRBD1 (6 bases). The CDR3 has 13 amino acids. The V end was cut by 3 bases, the J end by 7 bases, with 12 bases between. Germline CDR1 reads KGHSH; CDR2 reads LQKENI. CDR3 amino acids: CASSPYAGVEAFF. CDR3 bases: TGTGCCAGCTCACCCTACGCAGGGGTTGAAGCTTTCTTT.

The rearrangement uses TRBV29-1 and TRBJ2-7; D may be TRBD2 (6 bases). Germline CDR1 SQVTM, CDR2 ANQGSEA. V dropped 7 bases and J dropped 0 bases, with 13 bases sitting between them. The CDR3 runs 13 residues. The CDR3 sequence is CSGGASSSYEQYF. In DNA, the CDR3 is TGCAGCGGCGGGGCCTCGAGCTCCTACGAGCAGTACTTC.

The J gene is TRBJ1-1, the V gene TRBV9, with a possible D match to TRBD1 (5 bases). Trimming shortened V by 3 bases and J by 4 bases, and 16 bases separated the two germline ends. Germline CDR1 is SGDLS and CDR2 is YYNGEE. This CDR3 region has 15 residues. CDR3 amino acids: CASSGGWGVATEAFF. In DNA, the CDR3 is TGTGCCAGCAGCGGTGGCTGGGGCGTCGCCACTGAAGCTTTCTTT.

This CDR3 reads CASSYEFGYEQYF. CDR3 in DNA: TGTGCCAGCAGTTACGAATTCGGGTACGAGCAGTACTTC. The rearrangement joins TRBV6-5 to TRBJ2-7; D is ambiguous. V lost 2 bases and J lost 4, with 9 bases in between. CDR3 length equals 13 residues. Germline V gene lookup returns CDR1 MNHEY and CDR2 SVGAGI.

V is TRBV24-1 and J is TRBJ2-3; 10 bases map to TRBD1. Trimming removed 1 base from V and 6 bases from J; junction bases left unmatched: 6. The germline V gene encodes CDR1 KGHDR and CDR2 SFDVKD. The CDR3 is 16 amino acids. CDR3 nucleotide sequence: TGTGCCACCAGTGATTTTGAGACAGGGGGCGCGGATACGCAGTATTTT. Translated, it gives CATSDFETGGADTQYF.

The rearrangement links TRBV5-8 to TRBJ2-3; 14 bases are shared with TRBD2. Germline trimming cut 4 bases from V and 2 bases from J; bases unmatched to any gene: 15. This CDR3 has 20 amino acids. The germline CDR1 and CDR2 sequences are SGHTS and YDEGEE. CDR3: CASSPPGTSGSSYITDTQYF. CDR3 DNA sequence: TGTGCCAGCAGCCCCCCCGGGACTAGCGGGAGCTCCTACATCACAGATACGCAGTATTTT.

The chain uses TRBV11-2 and TRBJ2-6; D unresolved. Trimming left V 1 base short and J 0 bases short, with 7 bases between. This CDR3 is built from 16 residues. The V gene's germline CDR1 is SGHAT and CDR2 FQNNGV. The CDR3 DNA reads as TGTGCCAGCAGCTTAGGCCAACTCTCTGGGGCCAACGTCCTGACTTTC. The encoded protein is CASSLGQLSGANVLTF. Using reference TRBV11-2 and TRBJ2-6 for the parts outside the CDR3, the full variable domain is EAGVAQSPRYKIIEKRQSVAFWCNPISGHATLYWYQQILGQGPKLLIQFQNNGVVDDSQLPKDRFSAERLKGVDSTLKIQPAKLEDSAVYLCASSLGQLSGANVLTFGAGSRLTVL.

The V gene is TRBV12-3 or TRBV12-4, the J gene TRBJ2-7, with D possibly matching TRBD2 (6 bases). V was trimmed by 3 bases and J by 4 bases, leaving 10 bases between them. This CDR3 comprises 13 residues. Here the CDR3 DNA reads TGTGCCAGCAGTTTGTTTGGAGGGTACGAGCAGTACTTC. Translation: CASSLFGGYEQYF.

The rearrangement joins TRBV18 to TRBJ2-3; 12 positions agree with TRBD2. J lost 0 bases, V lost 0 bases, and 4 bases had no gene match. This CDR3 is 18 amino acids long. The germline gives CDR1 KGHSH, CDR2 LQKENI. CDR3: CASSPPTSGGPSTDTQYF. Written as DNA, the CDR3 is TGTGCCAGCTCACCACCCACTAGCGGGGGGCCCAGCACAGATACGCAGTATTTT.

The chain has TRBV5-1 and TRBJ1-1, with 7 bases identical to TRBD1. Germline V gene lookup returns CDR1 SGHRS and CDR2 YFSETQ. The CDR3 extends over 12 amino acids. V lost 4 bases to trimming and J lost 8 bases; unmatched junction nucleotides: 5. CDR3 amino acids: CASSQDRREAFF. The CDR3 coding sequence is TGCGCCAGCAGCCAGGACAGGAGGGAAGCTTTCTTT.

The chain recombines TRBV30 with TRBJ2-2; TRBD2 matches at 14 bases. This CDR3 is 18 amino acids long. Trimming removed 5 bases from V and 6 bases from J; junction bases left unmatched: 14. Germline CDR1 GTSNPN, CDR2 SVGIG (reference sequence). CDR3 amino acids: CAWPSQRLAGGPAGELFF. CDR3 nucleotides: TGTGCCTGGCCCTCTCAAAGACTAGCGGGGGGGCCCGCCGGGGAGCTGTTTTTT.

The V gene is TRBV7-3, the J gene TRBJ2-3, with 9 positions matching TRBD2. J lost 4 bases, V lost 5 bases, and 1 base had no gene match. The CDR3 consists of 13 residues. CDR1 is SGHTA, CDR2 FQGTGA, per germline. CDR3 DNA sequence: TGTGCCAGCAGCCAGCGGGAGGCAGATACGCAGTATTTT. As protein: CASSQREADTQYF.

This chain connects TRBV24-1 to TRBJ1-1, with 11 bases that match TRBD1. Per germline, CDR1 KGHDR and CDR2 SFDVKD. V dropped 4 bases and J dropped 4; count of bases not matched to a gene: 4. The CDR3 is made up of 15 amino acids. CDR3 bases: TGTGCCACCAGTGACGCCGGGACAGGGGGCACTGAAGCTTTCTTT. It encodes CATSDAGTGGTEAFF.